These 27 T cell receptor beta chains share one sample of origin, sequenced in a study of cytomegalovirus exposure and HLA in healthy donors. With 60 Vbeta and 13 Jbeta primers, the PCR was carried out. This table comes from immunoSEQ multiplex PCR, and its TCRdb copy is limited to in-frame clones, with some not included. Here the sample spans over 120,000 clones, 80% being singletons. The sample comprised PBMCs. These receptors were collected from a man aged 45 to 65 in good health and CMV-seronegative.

The V call is TRBV4-1, the J call TRBJ2-7; D not certain. The CDR3 runs 13 residues. V dropped 0 bases and J dropped 3 bases, with 6 bases sitting between them. Germline loops: CDR1 MGHRA, CDR2 YSYEKL. The DNA of the CDR3 is TGCGCCAGCAGCCAAGATTCAAACTACGAGCAGTACTTC. Its protein product is CASSQDSNYEQYF.

The gene calls are TRBV7-9 and TRBJ1-1, with TRBD1 as a possible D gene (5 bases). CDR1 SEHNR and CDR2 FQNEAQ come from the germline V gene (reference sequence). Trimming removed 5 bases from V and 9 bases from J, with 16 bases in between. This CDR3 spans 13 amino acids. CDR3: CASSHNDGGKAFF. CDR3 sequence (DNA): TGTGCCAGCAGCCACAATGACGGGGGGAAAGCTTTCTTT.

This sequence joins TRBV27 and TRBJ1-5, with TRBD1 as a possible D gene (5 bases). The CDR3 has 13 amino acids. Trimming shortened V by 6 bases and J by 4 bases, and 10 bases separated the two germline ends. Germline V gene lookup returns CDR1 MNHEY and CDR2 SMNVEV (reference sequence). As DNA, the CDR3 is TGTGCCAGCAGAAAGGGGTTTAATCAGCCCCAGCATTTT. Translation: CASRKGFNQPQHF.

The chain recombines TRBV9 with TRBJ1-5; D is uncertain. V gave up 0 bases and J gave up 5 bases, with 9 bases separating them. The CDR3 consists of 14 residues. Germline CDR1 SGDLS, CDR2 YYNGEE. The CDR3 protein is CASSVAVGDQPQHF. CDR3 bases: TGTGCCAGCAGCGTAGCTGTAGGAGATCAGCCCCAGCATTTT.

The rearrangement joins TRBV6-5 to TRBJ2-3; tentative D call: TRBD2 (7 bases). The CDR3 totals 13 residues. The V gene's germline CDR1 is MNHEY and CDR2 SVGAGI. The V end lost 6 bases, the J end lost 6 bases, and 13 bases lay between the germline ends. The CDR3, as DNA: TGTGCCAGCAGAAAGGGGGGAGGGGATACGCAGTATTTT. Its translation: CASRKGGGDTQYF.

This clone has only one observation. A junction end diverges from the germline sequence, so it may reflect a read error. The chain employs TRBV7-9 and TRBJ2-2; D may be TRBD1 (6 bases). CDR3 length equals 12 residues. CDR1 is SEHNR, CDR2 FQNEAQ, per germline (reference sequence). In DNA form, the CDR3 reads TGTTCCAGCAGCCTTACAGGGTCGGAGCTGTTTTTT. Its protein is CSSSLTGSELFF.

The chain couples TRBV7-8 to TRBJ1-3; D is uncertain. In germline, CDR1 is SGHVS, CDR2 FQNEAQ. Trimming left V 6 bases short and J 6 bases short, with 24 bases between. This CDR3 contains 17 residues. The CDR3 sequence: CASSPDSPLRRVNTIYF. The CDR3 region has the DNA TGTGCCAGCAGTCCCGACTCACCTCTTCGACGGGTAAACACCATATATTTT.

This rearrangement joins TRBV7-2 to TRBJ2-7, with D perhaps matching TRBD2 (5 bases). Deletions cut 2 bases from V and 4 bases from J, with 15 bases between. The germline V gene has CDR1 SGHTA and CDR2 FQGNSA. CDR3 length: 15 residues. The CDR3 reads CASSLTAGIGYEQYF. In nucleotides, the CDR3 is TGTGCCAGCAGCTTAACGGCCGGGATAGGATACGAGCAGTACTTC.

This chain uses TRBV7-9 with TRBJ2-1; 12 bases are shared with TRBD2. CDR1 SEHNR and CDR2 FQNEAQ come from the germline V gene (reference sequence). The CDR3 loop spans 16 amino acids. The V and J ends lost 4 bases and 4 bases, in that order; junction bases with no gene match: 5. CDR3 amino acids: CASSSGGTSGYNEQFF. DNA of the CDR3: TGTGCCAGCAGCTCTGGAGGGACTAGCGGGTACAATGAGCAGTTCTTC.

This chain links TRBV7-9 with TRBJ2-6; D gene unclear. This CDR3 has 12 amino acids. CDR1 is SEHNR and CDR2 is FQNEAQ in the germline V gene (reference sequence). Trimming cost V 2 bases and J 7 bases, with 3 bases left between them. The CDR3 DNA follows: TGTGCCAGCAGCTTACCAGCCAACGTCCTGACTTTC. Translation gives CASSLPANVLTF.

In this sample, this clone turned up once. This chain uses TRBV5-1 with TRBJ1-4; the match to TRBD1 covers 9 bases. CDR1 and CDR2 from the germline V gene are SGHRS and YFSETQ. The CDR3 is 15 residues long. Trimming took 4 bases from V and 7 from J; bases not matched to a gene: 8. The CDR3: CASSEGQGGVEKLFF. In DNA form, the CDR3 reads TGCGCCAGCAGCGAGGGACAGGGCGGAGTTGAAAAACTGTTTTTT.

The V and J genes are TRBV7-2 and TRBJ2-5; 7 bases are a match to TRBD1. V gave up 1 base and J gave up 3 bases; unmatched junction bases: 5. The CDR3 spans 15 residues. Germline lookup yields CDR1 SGHTA and CDR2 FQGNSA. The CDR3 DNA reads TGTGCCAGCAGCTTAGAGAACAGGGGTGAAGAGACCCAGTACTTC. Its protein product is CASSLENRGEETQYF.

The chain carries TRBV18 and TRBJ2-7; 7 bases map to TRBD2. Trimming removed 6 bases from V and 7 bases from J; junction bases left unmatched: 6. The CDR3 sequence is 12 residues long. The V gene's germline CDR1 is KGHSH and CDR2 LQKENI. The CDR3 loop is CASSTRGEEQYF. Written as DNA, the CDR3 is TGTGCCAGCTCTACACGGGGGGAAGAGCAGTACTTC.

This chain connects TRBV18 to TRBJ1-5; 7 positions agree with TRBD1. Per the germline V gene, CDR1 is KGHSH and CDR2 is LQKENI. V lost 6 bases to trimming and J lost 5 bases; unmatched junction nucleotides: 4. CDR3 size: 13 residues. CDR3 in amino acids: CASSQGTDQPQHF. As DNA, the CDR3 is TGTGCCAGCTCCCAAGGGACAGATCAGCCCCAGCATTTT.

The chain's CDR3 is CASSGQGAYNSPLHF. The CDR3 nucleotides read TGTGCCAGCAGCGGACAGGGGGCTTATAATTCACCCCTCCACTTT. The rearrangement joins TRBV7-8 to TRBJ1-6, with 11 bases that match TRBD1. Germline CDR1 is SGHVS and CDR2 is FQNEAQ. The V and J ends lost 5 bases and 4 bases, in that order; junction bases with no gene match: 1. The CDR3 runs to 15 residues.

The chain uses TRBV30 and TRBJ2-7, with TRBD1 matching 8 bases. J lost 3 bases, V lost 7 bases, and 8 bases had no gene match. CDR1 GTSNPN and CDR2 SVGIG come from the germline V gene (reference sequence). This CDR3 is 13 amino acids long. The CDR3 coding sequence is TGTGCCTCTACGGGACAGGCACTCTACGAGCAGTACTTC. As protein: CASTGQALYEQYF.

The chain employs TRBV18 and TRBJ2-1, with 8 positions matching TRBD2. Germline CDR1 is KGHSH and CDR2 is LQKENI. The J segment lost 5 bases and the V segment lost 2 bases, leaving 8 bases of the junction unmatched. CDR3 length: 16 amino acids. The CDR3 reads CASSPSGREVNNEQFF. Written as DNA, the CDR3 is TGTGCCAGCTCACCATCCGGGAGGGAGGTCAACAATGAGCAGTTCTTC.

V gene TRBV6-1 combines with J gene TRBJ2-5, with D tentatively TRBD2 (6 bases). The germline V and J ends were trimmed by 9 bases and 3 bases, with 17 bases remaining between them. The CDR3 spans 14 residues. CDR1 and CDR2 from the germline V gene are MNHNS and SASEGT. The CDR3 sequence: CASVTGGREETQYF. CDR3 coding DNA: TGTGCCAGTGTTACCGGGGGTAGGGAAGAGACCCAGTACTTC.

The chain uses TRBV10-1 and TRBJ2-7, with 7 bases fitting TRBD2. V lost 0 bases to trimming and J lost 2 bases; unmatched junction nucleotides: 4. Germline V gene data show CDR1 as WNHNN and CDR2 as SYGVQD (reference sequence). CDR3 length: 15 residues. The CDR3: CASSESLAAPYEQYF. The CDR3 DNA is TGCGCCAGCAGTGAGTCCCTAGCGGCCCCCTACGAGCAGTACTTC.

The J gene is TRBJ2-7, the V gene TRBV6-5, with D possibly being TRBD1 (7 bases). Germline V CDR1 and CDR2: MNHEY, SVGAGI. This CDR3 has 16 residues. V dropped 0 bases and J dropped 5 bases, with 17 bases sitting between them. CDR3 sequence (DNA): TGTGCCAGCAGTTACTCAAGAGCAGGGGGGCCCCACGAGCAGTACTTC. Protein product: CASSYSRAGGPHEQYF.

CDR3 protein: CASSEALRYTQYF. In DNA, the CDR3 is TGTGCCAGCAGTGAAGCCTTACGGTATACGCAGTATTTT. The chain couples TRBV6-1 to TRBJ2-3; no firm D call. CDR3 length: 13 amino acids. V lost 0 bases and J 7 bases, leaving 8 bases between the germline ends. In germline, CDR1 is MNHNS, CDR2 SASEGT.

This clone was recorded a few times. This chain links TRBV5-1 with TRBJ1-1, with 7 nucleotides matching TRBD1. The CDR3 spans 14 residues. In germline, CDR1 is SGHRS, CDR2 YFSETQ. With V trimmed by 4 bases and J by 5 bases, 8 bases remained unmatched. The CDR3 DNA follows: TGCGCCAGCAGCCCTTTAGGGGGCGGAACTGAAGCTTTCTTT. It codes for CASSPLGGGTEAFF.

The chain links TRBV6-6 to TRBJ2-5; no firm D call. Germline V lookup: CDR1 MNHNY, CDR2 SVGAGI (reference sequence). The V end was cut by 6 bases, the J end by 2 bases, with 13 bases between. The CDR3 extends over 14 amino acids. This CDR3 reads CASSQGEKQETQYF. The CDR3 DNA follows: TGTGCCAGCAGCCAAGGAGAGAAACAAGAGACCCAGTACTTC.

This clone was seen more than once but under ten times. The rearrangement joins TRBV5-5 to TRBJ1-1; D gene ambiguous. Germline V gene sequence: CDR1 SGHKS, CDR2 YYEKEE (reference sequence). Deletions cut 0 bases from V and 6 bases from J, with 9 bases between. The CDR3 sequence is 13 residues long. CDR3 residues: CASSLGGLAEAFF. For the CDR3, the DNA is TGTGCCAGCAGCTTGGGTGGGCTCGCTGAAGCTTTCTTT.

CDR3 in amino acids: CASSFYSGHEKLFF. In DNA form, the CDR3 reads TGTGCCAGCAGCTTCTACTCGGGACACGAAAAACTGTTTTTT. V gene TRBV5-6 combines with J gene TRBJ1-4, with D perhaps TRBD1 (6 bases). Germline lookup yields CDR1 SGHDT and CDR2 YYEEEE. V lost 2 bases to trimming and J lost 8 bases, with 13 bases between them. This CDR3 region has 14 residues.

The chain recombines TRBV28 with TRBJ1-5; D uncertain. V lost 7 bases and J lost 6, with 16 bases in between. The CDR3 length is 14 residues. In germline, CDR1 is MDHEN, CDR2 SYDVKM. The CDR3: CASIPGGRGQPQHF. DNA for the CDR3: TGTGCCAGCATACCCGGTGGGAGAGGTCAGCCCCAGCATTTT.

The chain employs TRBV5-1 and TRBJ1-2, with a possible D match to TRBD1 (5 bases). The CDR3 is made up of 14 amino acids. Germline-derived CDR1 and CDR2 are SGHRS and YFSETQ. Trimming stripped 0 bases from V and 2 bases from J, with 8 bases between. The CDR3 protein is CASSLGPGNYGYTF. In DNA form, the CDR3 reads TGCGCCAGCAGCTTGGGACCAGGGAACTATGGCTACACCTTC.